Listed here is a single TCR beta chain. Antigen specificity is unknown. TCRdb independently ran MiXCR on the reads; one entry per CDR3 protein. This sample carries over 100,000 distinct CDR3 sequences, roughly a tenth of them seen once, and the ten largest clones take approximately 33%. The germline V gene encodes CDR1 SNHLY and CDR2 FYNNEI. The CDR3 runs to 17 residues. V trimming: 2 bases; J trimming: 0 bases; junction bases outside the gene matches: 8. The sample is drawn from a study of T cell repertoires in cytomegalovirus infection. Overall study: It can be stated that public TCR beta signatures indicated CMV infection as well as a matching HLA type.

Findings and caveats of the study: The ex vivo response was dominated by HLA-C-restricted CMV-specific TCR beta clonotypes.

Sample: PBMCs, sequenced either directly or after in vitro stimulation (not recorded which). The receptor was isolated from a human donor in good health (CMV status not recorded). Some clones in this sample may be carry-over from other donors' samples. The V and J genes are TRBV2 and TRBJ2-3; 7 positions agree with TRBD2. The chain's CDR3 is CASSELGRGTSTDTQYF. The CDR3 DNA follows: TGTGCCAGCAGTGAATTGGGGCGGGGGACTAGCACAGATACGCAGTATTTT.